This T cell receptor (beta chain) was recovered during a study of tumor-infiltrating lymphocytes in primary liver carcinoma. The tissue used was unsorted bulk material of 20-30 mg. RNA and DNA were co-extracted from it with the AllPrep DNA/RNA mini kit. A primer matching the constant region was used to make TCR beta cDNA from 500 to 650 ng of total RNA. What produced the TCR beta libraries was three nested multiplex PCR rounds using slightly modified ARM-PCR. TCRdb recomputed calls from the multiplex PCR reads with MiXCR, one row per CDR3 protein. The table lists about 92,000 distinct CDR3 sequences, about 70% of them singletons, with 27% in the top ten. Sequencing input: tumor-adjacent normal liver tissue. This TCR derives from a middle-aged man with primary liver carcinoma and hepatitis B virus infection.

This CDR3 is CASDALSTGGGDEQFF. DNA of the CDR3: TGTGCCAGCGATGCCCTCTCCACCGGGGGGGGCGATGAGCAGTTCTTC. V is TRBV6-1 and J is TRBJ2-1; TRBD2 agrees at 8 bases. The ends lost 8 bases at V and 8 bases at J; junction bases unmatched: 17. Germline CDR1 MNHNS, CDR2 SASEGT. This CDR3 spans 16 amino acids.